These 19 T cell receptor beta chains share one sample of origin, sequenced in a study of early T cells in non-severe SARS-CoV-2 infection. TCRdb processed the 5' RACE reads anew with MiXCR; each CDR3 protein has one entry. The sample shows 90,000 to 130,000 distinct CDR3 sequences, around 10% of them seen only once. Input material: whole blood. The source is an adult who was a healthcare worker with PCR-confirmed SARS-CoV-2 infection or an uninfected control (not recorded which).

The sample holds many counts of this clonotype. CDR3 amino acids: CASSLGGLHTGELFF. The CDR3 bases are TGCGCCAGCAGCTTGGGGGGACTGCACACCGGGGAGCTGTTTTTT. The J gene is TRBJ2-2, the V gene TRBV5-1; weak D call: TRBD2 (6 bases). The CDR3 extends over 15 amino acids. Germline V gene sequence: CDR1 SGHRS, CDR2 YFSETQ. V was trimmed by 0 bases and J by 3 bases, leaving 9 bases between them.

This clonotype appeared many times. This chain connects TRBV11-2 to TRBJ2-1, with 13 positions matching TRBD2. Losses at the gene ends were 5 bases for V and 8 bases for J; bases not matched to a gene: 12. This CDR3 contains 17 residues. Germline V gene data show CDR1 as SGHAT and CDR2 as FQNNGV. CDR3 DNA: TGTGCCAGCAGCCCTCCCGGGACTAGCGGGGTTTATTATGAGCAGTTCTTC. Encoded protein: CASSPPGTSGVYYEQFF. The variable domain in full, completed from reference TRBV11-2 and TRBJ2-1, reads EAGVAQSPRYKIIEKRQSVAFWCNPISGHATLYWYQQILGQGPKLLIQFQNNGVVDDSQLPKDRFSAERLKGVDSTLKIQPAKLEDSAVYLCASSPPGTSGVYYEQFFGPGTRLTVL.

The table lists this clonotype with a few counts. The chain employs TRBV7-2 and TRBJ2-5, with D possibly being TRBD1 (5 bases). V was cut by 5 bases and J by 5 bases, with 9 bases left in between. The CDR3 is 12 residues long. Germline CDR1 reads SGHTA; CDR2 reads FQGNSA. The CDR3 DNA sequence: TGTGCCAGCAGCCGTGACAGTGAGACCCAGTACTTC. Translated: CASSRDSETQYF.

This clonotype was found a few times. The gene calls are TRBV20-1 and TRBJ2-7, with D perhaps assigned TRBD1 or TRBD2 (5 bases each). Germline values: CDR1 DFQATT, CDR2 SNEGSKA (reference sequence). V dropped 6 bases and J dropped 2 bases, with 14 bases sitting between them. CDR3 length equals 13 residues. The CDR3 reads CSATTTETYEQYF. CDR3 nucleotide sequence: TGCAGTGCGACTACGACAGAAACCTACGAGCAGTACTTC.

This clonotype was recorded at least ten times. This chain joins TRBV18 and TRBJ2-7; 9 nucleotides line up with TRBD1. The germline gives CDR1 KGHSH, CDR2 LQKENI. The CDR3 length is 16 residues. The trim removed 1 base at V and 1 base at J, leaving 5 bases unmatched. The CDR3 here is CASSPQRDRASYEQYF. The CDR3 DNA is TGTGCCAGCTCACCACAACGGGACAGGGCATCCTACGAGCAGTACTTC.

This clonotype showed up many times. The chain recombines TRBV6-1 with TRBJ1-1, with unresolved D. From germline, CDR1 is MNHNS and CDR2 SASEGT. This CDR3 is 14 amino acids long. Trimming removed 3 bases at V and 4 bases at J, with 12 bases between. CDR3 in amino acids: CASSDWGIGTEAFF. The CDR3 bases are TGTGCCAGCAGTGACTGGGGTATTGGCACTGAAGCTTTCTTT.

Regarding this clonotype: Relative to the germline gene, one junction end is altered; a read error may explain this. V usage is TRBV5-1 and J usage is TRBJ2-5; D may be TRBD2 (6 bases). CDR3 size: 13 residues. Germline CDR1 SGHRS, CDR2 YFSETQ. The CDR3 DNA reads TGCGCCAGCAGTTTGGAGGGGTCAGAGACCCAGTACTTC. Its translation: CASSLEGSETQYF. Looking up the rest from reference TRBV5-1 and TRBJ2-5 gives the full variable domain: KAGVTQTPRYLIKTRGQQVTLSCSPISGHRSVSWYQQTPGQGLQFLFEYFSETQRNKGNFPGRFSGRQFSNSRSEMNVSTLELGDSALYLCASSLEGSETQYFGPGTRLLVL.

This clonotype was counted only a few times. This chain joins TRBV5-1 and TRBJ1-4, with TRBD1 identical over 7 bases. The CDR3 runs to 15 residues. The ends lost 4 bases at V and 5 bases at J; junction bases unmatched: 8. The germline V gene has CDR1 SGHRS and CDR2 YFSETQ. CDR3 loop: CASSRYRGQNEKLFF. The CDR3 DNA reads as TGCGCCAGCAGCCGGTACAGGGGTCAAAATGAAAAACTGTTTTTT. Full variable domain (rest looked up from reference TRBV5-1 and TRBJ1-4): KAGVTQTPRYLIKTRGQQVTLSCSPISGHRSVSWYQQTPGQGLQFLFEYFSETQRNKGNFPGRFSGRQFSNSRSEMNVSTLELGDSALYLCASSRYRGQNEKLFFGSGTQLSVL.

This clonotype was recorded a few times. This chain uses TRBV12-3 or TRBV12-4 with TRBJ2-2, with D hard to call. The CDR3 has 13 amino acids. The V gene lost 3 bases and the J gene lost 6 bases, with 8 bases spanning the gap. CDR3 DNA sequence: TGTGCCAGCAGTTTTATGGGCCCCGGGGAGCTGTTTTTT. Protein: CASSFMGPGELFF.

This clonotype was counted many times. This chain connects TRBV5-4 to TRBJ2-3; 9 nucleotides agree with TRBD2. The CDR3 has 16 residues. In germline, CDR1 is SGHNT, CDR2 YYREEE (reference sequence). The V gene end was trimmed by 2 bases and the J gene end by 3 bases; junction bases not matched to a gene: 7. The CDR3 sequence: CASSLKAGGPTDTQYF. The CDR3 DNA sequence: TGTGCCAGCAGCTTAAAGGCGGGGGGGCCGACAGATACGCAGTATTTT.

This rearrangement joins TRBV3-1 to TRBJ1-1; 10 positions match TRBD1. Trimming removed 4 bases from V and 6 bases from J; junction bases left unmatched: 2. This CDR3 spans 13 amino acids. Germline V lookup: CDR1 LGHDT, CDR2 YNNKEL (reference sequence). CDR3 DNA sequence: TGTGCCAGCAGCCTGGGACAGGGGCCTGAAGCTTTCTTT. Its protein is CASSLGQGPEAFF.

This clonotype has only a few counts. This chain uses TRBV12-2 with TRBJ2-5; the tabulated D call, TRBD1, remains unverified against the DNA. TRBV12-2 is tagged as a pseudogene. The CDR3 runs 16 residues. In DNA, the CDR3 is TGTGCAAGTCGCGCTAGGACAGGCAGACTCCAAGAGACCCAGTACTTC. Encoded protein: CASRARTGRLQETQYF.

About this clonotype: Just one base apart from a much larger clone, this may be a read error. The V and J genes are TRBV29-1 and TRBJ2-2; 7 nucleotides agree with TRBD1. The CDR3 is 11 amino acids. Germline V CDR1 and CDR2: SQVTM, ANQGSEA. J lost 9 bases, V lost 6 bases, and 4 bases had no gene match. The DNA of the CDR3 is TGCAGCGTCGGACAGGCCAGGGAGCTGTTTTTT. Translating gives CSVGQARELFF.

This clonotype was observed a few times. The chain uses TRBV7-3 and TRBJ1-2, with TRBD1 as a possible D gene (5 bases). With 3 bases removed from V and 4 bases from J, the gap between germline ends came to 12 bases. Germline CDR1 SGHTA, CDR2 FQGTGA. This CDR3 spans 14 amino acids. The CDR3 is CASSLSGTAYGYTF. The CDR3 DNA sequence: TGTGCCAGCAGCTTGTCCGGGACGGCCTATGGCTACACCTTC. Together with reference TRBV7-3 and TRBJ1-2, the CDR3 gives the full variable domain: GAGVSQTPSNKVTEKGKYVELRCDPISGHTALYWYRQSLGQGPEFLIYFQGTGAADDSGLPNDRFFAVRPEGSVSTLKIQRTERGDSAVYLCASSLSGTAYGYTFGSGTRLTVV.

This clonotype was counted a few times. The chain has TRBV15 and TRBJ2-2; D gene unclear. Germline-derived CDR1 and CDR2 are LNHNV and YYDKDF (reference sequence). CDR3 length: 11 residues. Trimming took 11 bases from V and 4 from J, leaving 8 bases between them. The CDR3 DNA is TGTGCCGTGGGTATCACCGGGGAGCTGTTTTTT. This encodes CAVGITGELFF.

This clonotype was picked up a small number of times. The genes are TRBV28 and TRBJ2-2, with 7 positions matching TRBD1. V was pared by 6 bases and J by 0 bases, with 10 bases of the junction left unmatched. There are 17 residues in the CDR3. Germline lookup yields CDR1 MDHEN and CDR2 SYDVKM. CDR3 DNA: TGTGCCAGCAGCCAGTGGGACAGAACGGCGAACACCGGGGAGCTGTTTTTT. Its translation: CASSQWDRTANTGELFF. Full variable domain (rest looked up from reference TRBV28 and TRBJ2-2): DVKVTQSSRYLVKRTGEKVFLECVQDMDHENMFWYRQDPGLGLRLIYFSYDVKMKEKGDIPEGYSVSREKKERFSLILESASTNQTSMYLCASSQWDRTANTGELFFGEGSRLTVL.

The chain recombines TRBV11-2 with TRBJ2-3; no firm D call. The CDR3 is 14 amino acids. V was clipped by 1 base and J by 9 bases, with 14 bases between them. CDR1 is SGHAT and CDR2 is FQNNGV in the germline V gene. The CDR3 here is CASSLGKLFGTQYF. The CDR3 DNA is TGTGCCAGCAGCTTAGGAAAGCTATTTGGGACGCAGTATTTT.

This clonotype was counted at least ten times. The chain combines TRBV10-3 with TRBJ1-5; 7 nucleotides match TRBD1. Trimming at V came to 10 bases and at J to 2 bases, leaving 20 bases not matched to a gene. CDR3 length: 18 residues. CDR1 ENHRY and CDR2 SYGVKD come from the germline V gene. CDR3 in DNA: TGTGCCAACAACCTAAGACAGGGCGAAGGGGAGTGCAATCAGCCCCAGCATTTT. Translating it yields CANNLRQGEGECNQPQHF.

This clonotype was found a few times. The chain carries TRBV20-1 and TRBJ2-1; D uncertain. Trimming pared 3 bases from V and 7 bases from J, leaving 19 bases between. CDR1 and CDR2 (germline): DFQATT, SNEGSKA (reference sequence). CDR3 size: 15 residues. In DNA form, the CDR3 reads TGCAGTGCTAGCCCCGGTAGCTCCTTGAGGAATGAGCAGTTCTTC. It translates to CSASPGSSLRNEQFF.